This T cell receptor (beta chain) was recovered during a study of T cell responses to AZD1222 COVID-19 vaccine. On the study more broadly: Analysis merged second doses at about 4 or about 12 weeks.

There are 14 residues in the CDR3. Germline V gene sequence: CDR1 SGHRS, CDR2 YFSETQ. V was shortened by 4 bases and J by 5 bases, with 15 bases between the two germline ends. Measured with immunoSEQ multiplex PCR; TCRdb has only the in-frame clones, and not every one. The sample lists 180,000 or so clones; around 90% were seen once. This clonotype was obtained from an adult in good health. The genes are TRBV5-1 and TRBJ1-2, with D maybe TRBD1 (5 bases). The sample here was peripheral blood, taken on day 0 of AZD1222 vaccination. The CDR3 bases are TGCGCCAGCAGCCCGGACGGGACGTGGTATGGCTACACCTTC. Residues: CASSPDGTWYGYTF. Together with reference TRBV5-1 and TRBJ1-2, the CDR3 gives the full variable domain: KAGVTQTPRYLIKTRGQQVTLSCSPISGHRSVSWYQQTPGQGLQFLFEYFSETQRNKGNFPGRFSGRQFSNSRSEMNVSTLELGDSALYLCASSPDGTWYGYTFGSGTRLTVV.